This record concerns one TCR beta chain sequence. This clone was detected once. What this receptor recognizes is not known. Per-base quality was not reported, and no clone a single base away is much larger than it. CDR1 and CDR2 were assigned from the germline V gene as LGHNT and FRNRAP. The CDR3, cysteine through phenylalanine, is 15 amino acids long. Only the CDR3 DNA stays, 45 bases, in frame from base 1. V is cut back by 1 base and J by 5 bases, with 4 bases in the junction unmatched. The data derive from a study of cytomegalovirus exposure and HLA in healthy donors (dated by TCRdb to about 2017). Background for the entire study: In an earlier analysis of under 750 of the donors, 250 to 350 Gb of sequence data and 90 million to 120 million unique TCR beta sequences from 150 million to 200 million T cells were reported. The study profiled the T cell repertoires of 550 to 700 subjects by immunosequencing and related them to cytomegalovirus serostatus. The number of donors typed differed by locus, with roughly 629-640 for A, B, C, DRB1 and DQB1, about 500 for DQA1, nearly 610 for DPA1, and about 450 for DPB1. Roughly five DR-DQ haplotypes were treated as single units for association and clustering because of strong linkage in the cohort. High-throughput TCR immunosequencing, statistical association of individual TCRs with disease status, and machine learning were combined to predict cytomegalovirus infection status. Of the roughly 400 genotyped donors, 65% to 90% fell in the genetic ancestry cluster associated with self-reported Caucasian donors. An early release covering over 500 HLA-typed donors comprised approximately 300 gigabases of sequencing data and about 90 million unique TCR sequences. In a later genetic analysis, genome-wide SNP genotypes for about 55% of the roughly 700 donors were used, and that subset was treated as a discovery cohort. On average, 235,054 unique TCR beta nucleotide sequences were sequenced per donor among several hundred genotyped donors of the cohort, with around 19% of those sequences being non-productive. In a later analysis, previously published TCR beta repertoires from some 640 donors were re-analyzed and high-resolution HLA genotyping was added so that TCR occurrence patterns could be studied. To decide whether each TCR beta V gene segment behaved as functional or pseudogenic, an earlier analysis of some 580 of the donors relied on high-throughput TCR beta sequencing. Besides the first cohort of about 730 subjects, a separate validation cohort made up of 120 different subjects was used. Class I and class II HLA loci were covered by the typing at four-digit resolution. Alongside the repertoire data, information on donor age, sex, ethnicity and CMV serostatus was compiled. Rather than drawing on any new phenotypic data, the later analysis identified candidate immune exposures from TCR beta sequences and the way those sequences occurred across donors. The study was designed to test whether signatures of past pathogen exposure could be identified by cataloging public T cell receptors. All discovery cohort repertoires had been generated on a single sequencing platform. Paper-wide results and their limitations: Several of the top co-occurrence clusters appeared to be linked to parvovirus B19, influenza, CMV and Epstein-Barr virus, according to a later analysis. Correlated functional status among segregating V segments might reflect linkage disequilibrium, but an unknown experimental factor could not be ruled out. CMV serostatus was the only immune exposure information available for the cohort. In this cohort, only TCR beta chains were sequenced, and detectable features were limited by the absence of alpha or paired-chain data. A later analysis associated about 16,000 TCR beta sequences with specific HLA alleles at a false discovery rate of 0.05. Presence/absence analyses assumed roughly uniform sequencing depth across donors, an assumption that may not hold. The classifier was reported to diagnose cytomegalovirus status with high specificity and sensitivity in both the original cohort and the validation cohort. Because some donors lacked HLA typing at each locus, the association tests relied only on the typed subset. Strong co-occurrence of HLA alleles, especially DR and DQ, made assigning TCR associations to individual alleles difficult. In a later analysis, HLA-associated TCR beta chains were found to be more clonally expanded and to have lower generation probabilities than equally common non-associated chains. Most CMV-associated TCR beta chains appeared to be HLA-restricted in a later analysis, and the HLA associations seemed to be driven largely by CMV exposure. The study gave a list of around 170 TCR beta chains associated with cytomegalovirus. In vitro tests confirmed that a few of the cytomegalovirus-associated TCR beta chains recognize cytomegalovirus antigens. It was suggested by the authors that the approach could potentially be generalized to other disease states and immunological phenotypes. A cluster of highly shared sequence variants was judged likely to represent a technical artifact of the sequencing pipeline. Some IMGT-functional V segments, including TRBV6-2 and TRBV6-3, could not be distinguished by the 87-base-pair reads and were therefore excluded. An association between a missense DCLRE1C variant and V-gene and J-gene trimming of TCR beta chains was found in a later genetic analysis and replicated in an independent cohort. In an earlier analysis of fewer than 750 of the donors, most TCR beta V segments were observed in productive rearrangements about 87% or about 30% of the time, broadly matching IMGT annotations. A further reported finding was that TCR beta sequences accurately predicted the HLA-A and HLA-B alleles for most subjects in the first cohort. Across donors, most TCR sequences were observed very rarely, whereas some public TCRs were present in many individuals. A later analysis found that TCR association rates varied across HLA loci, with DRB1 alleles showing the most associated TCRs and HLA-C alleles the fewest. According to a later genetic analysis, donors in an Asian-associated ancestry cluster had fewer N-insertions in productive TCRs than the approximately 630-donor mean. Roughly 15 rarely observed V segments, including chromosome 9 orphons, were excluded from the earlier analysis of a few hundred of the donors because counts were too low.

The cohort consisted of some 730 healthy bone marrow donors. At the time of sampling, all cohort members were nominally healthy, though unrecorded immune exposures were likely present. The donor was CMV seropositive and belonged to the group of about 290 seropositive cohort members. A peripheral blood sample was collected from each donor, and TCR beta sequencing was performed on peripheral blood mononuclear cells. Genomic DNA extraction from the blood cell samples was performed with the Qiagen DNeasy Blood Extraction Kit. Libraries were prepared through the immunoSEQ multiplex PCR assay. For the multiplex PCR, a mixture combining 60 forward primers for TCR Vbeta segments and 13 reverse primers for TCR Jbeta segments was used. Amplification of the CDR3 region of rearranged TCR beta genes was performed with a multiplex PCR assay on genomic DNA. The amplified TCR beta libraries were sequenced on the Illumina HiSeq System as 87-base-pair reads. Per the original workflow: Across the roughly 640 repertoires, a later analysis counted some 81 million unique TCR beta chains, roughly 11 million of which were shared by at least two donors. To remove PCR and sequencing errors, raw reads were error-corrected and collapsed into unique sequences using a nearest-neighbor algorithm that merged closely related sequences. To assign V, D and J gene segments, CDR3 sequences were aligned to IMGT reference sequences. For a sequence to be retained, a match of at least six nucleotides to both a V gene segment and a J gene segment was required. A rearrangement was called productive if the CDR3 had no stop codons and remained in frame with V and J, and every other rearrangement was called non-productive. CDR3 was defined according to IMGT convention as the region running from the second conserved V-encoded cysteine to the conserved J-encoded phenylalanine. The earlier analysis of fewer than 750 of the donors excluded sequences that lacked an unambiguous match to a single V gene segment. An earlier analysis of approximately 590 of the donors classified V segments as functional when productive rearrangements were above 56.7% and as segregating when the standard deviation between donors was above 5%. A statistical classification framework was built for diagnosing cytomegalovirus status from the catalog of TCR beta chain sequences. V and J gene assignment, in a later analysis, came from comparing TCR nucleotide sequences with IMGT/GENE-DB human TR gene sequences. A later analysis assigned CDR3 sequences and most-parsimonious VDJ recombination scenarios with the TCRdist pipeline. In a later analysis, each TCR beta chain was defined by its CDR3 amino acid sequence together with its V-gene family, and reads lacking a unique V-gene family were excluded. As a way to deal with suspected cross-contamination and a sequencing artifact, a later analysis dropped roughly 620 nucleotide sequences that were highly shared and had low generation probability. A later analysis calculated a clonal expansion index for each public chain from normalized within-repertoire ranks of inferred template counts. Generation probabilities in a later analysis came from a VDJ recombination model fitted to out-of-frame rearrangements, and those results were checked against IGoR. In a later analysis, hypergeometric tests were used to score TCR-TCR, TCR-HLA and TCR-CMV co-occurrence, with a repertoire-size bias correction applied to TCR pairs. In a later analysis, false discovery rates were estimated by permuting HLA or CMV assignments 20 times. In a later analysis, co-occurring TCRs were grouped with DBSCAN, and TCRdist sequence similarity was added when clustering was performed within HLA-allele-positive subsets. Repertoires with fewer than 30,000 or more than 120,000 public chains were left out of co-occurrence clustering, as were about five repertoires with anomalous nucleotide sharing. Imported from immuneACCESS, the table was reduced by TCRdb to in-frame sequences with V and J called. These copies leave out some clones; in studies compared against another copy, an unresolved V gene accounts for under half, and the cause of the remainder is not known. The V and J calls and clone size are taken from that table; D and trimming were inferred from the DNA. This sample is represented by approximately 190,000 clones; about 86% of them were singletons. More than 1.5% of the sample rests with the top ten.

The origin of this receptor is a middle-aged man in good health and CMV-seropositive. Recombination joined TRBV12-5 with TRBJ2-3; 9 central nucleotides agree with TRBD2. Specimen: PBMCs. DNA sequence: TGTGCTAGTGGTTTGGGCGGGAGGGTTGGAGATACGCAGTATTTT. This is translated as CASGLGGRVGDTQYF.